The clone carrying this T cell receptor (beta chain) was detected many times. Its target is unknown. What was amplified from RNA transcripts were TCR beta CDR3 regions. Researchers ran a first-round RT-PCR on the TCR CDR3 using the HTBI primer set. TCRdb used MiXCR to reprocess the multiplex PCR reads, holding one entry per CDR3 protein. Of approximately 690,000 distinct CDR3 sequences listed, about 14% are singletons. The data derive from a study of T cells in Graves' hyperthyroidism and ophthalmopathy. Uncontrolled infection, other autoimmune disease, pregnancy or lactation disqualified patients from enrolment. The diagnoses drew upon clinical symptoms, serum thyroxine and TRAb, thyroid ultrasound and orbital computed tomography. Fresh peripheral blood, 10 ml, was the source of the PBMCs. General study results and limits: The majority of expanded thyroid clonotypes above 0.001 also appeared in blood.

From germline, CDR1 is LGHDT and CDR2 YNNKEL (reference sequence). With 3 bases removed from V and 9 bases from J, the gap between germline ends came to 8 bases. CDR3 length: 12 residues. The chain recombines TRBV3-1 with TRBJ2-2; D unresolved. The sequencing input was blood. The TCR originated in a woman aged 45-59 years with Graves' ophthalmopathy. CDR3 region: CASSQDVRELFF. Written as DNA, the CDR3 is TGTGCCAGCAGCCAGGACGTCAGGGAGCTGTTTTTT.